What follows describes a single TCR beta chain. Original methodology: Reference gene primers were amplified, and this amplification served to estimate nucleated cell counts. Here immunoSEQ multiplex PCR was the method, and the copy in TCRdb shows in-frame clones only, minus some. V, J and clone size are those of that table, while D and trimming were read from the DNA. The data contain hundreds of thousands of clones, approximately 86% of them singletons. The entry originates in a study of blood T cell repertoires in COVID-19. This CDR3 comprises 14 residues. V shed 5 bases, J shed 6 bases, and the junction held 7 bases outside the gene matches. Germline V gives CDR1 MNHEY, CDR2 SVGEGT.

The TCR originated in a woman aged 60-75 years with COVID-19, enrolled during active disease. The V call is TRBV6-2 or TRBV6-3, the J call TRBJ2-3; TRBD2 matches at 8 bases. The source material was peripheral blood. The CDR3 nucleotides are TGTGCCAGCAGTCTCGGGGGGGCTCTGGATACGCAGTATTTT. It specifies CASSLGGALDTQYF.